The rows below give T cell receptor beta chains drawn from one sample of a study of beta chain features in type 1 diabetes. TCRdb keeps only in-frame clones here, not all; method: immunoSEQ multiplex PCR. Of 600,000 to 700,000 clones in the sample, around an eighth were seen once. The sequenced sample was naive CD4+ T cells from blood. These receptors came from a young man with type 1 diabetes. Both conserved end residues are part of each CDR3. Fields, in order: V gene, J gene, CDR3 protein.

v_gene: TRBV7-9
j_gene: TRBJ1-2
CDR3aa: CASSVGTDAGYTF

v_gene: TRBV25-1
j_gene: TRBJ1-5
CDR3aa: CASSGGGQPQHF

v_gene: TRBV18
j_gene: TRBJ2-7
CDR3aa: CASSPTGGYEQYF

v_gene: TRBV5-1
j_gene: TRBJ1-4
CDR3aa: CASSSTGTGAEKLFF

v_gene: TRBV9
j_gene: TRBJ2-5
CDR3aa: CASSRERETQYF

v_gene: TRBV5-4
j_gene: TRBJ2-5
CDR3aa: CASSLGGDLRETQYF

v_gene: TRBV4-3
j_gene: TRBJ1-2
CDR3aa: CASSQYLQSNYGYTF

v_gene: TRBV4-3
j_gene: TRBJ2-1
CDR3aa: CASSQGAGPITYNEQFF

v_gene: TRBV19
j_gene: TRBJ2-3
CDR3aa: CASSIGAPGHKAQYF

v_gene: TRBV5-4
j_gene: TRBJ1-2
CDR3aa: CASSLEWTGGGYTF

v_gene: TRBV7-2
j_gene: TRBJ2-4
CDR3aa: CASSLGDSSVAIQYF

v_gene: TRBV4-3
j_gene: TRBJ2-2
CDR3aa: CASSQESSANTGELFF

v_gene: TRBV7-9
j_gene: TRBJ1-1
CDR3aa: CASSFYRENTEAFF

v_gene: TRBV25-1
j_gene: TRBJ1-4
CDR3aa: CASSAAQGRNEKLFF

v_gene: TRBV15
j_gene: TRBJ1-4
CDR3aa: CATRQGSATNEKLFF

v_gene: TRBV2
j_gene: TRBJ1-2
CDR3aa: CASSEQKNNYGYTF

v_gene: TRBV18
j_gene: TRBJ1-1
CDR3aa: CASSPPLRKNTEAFF